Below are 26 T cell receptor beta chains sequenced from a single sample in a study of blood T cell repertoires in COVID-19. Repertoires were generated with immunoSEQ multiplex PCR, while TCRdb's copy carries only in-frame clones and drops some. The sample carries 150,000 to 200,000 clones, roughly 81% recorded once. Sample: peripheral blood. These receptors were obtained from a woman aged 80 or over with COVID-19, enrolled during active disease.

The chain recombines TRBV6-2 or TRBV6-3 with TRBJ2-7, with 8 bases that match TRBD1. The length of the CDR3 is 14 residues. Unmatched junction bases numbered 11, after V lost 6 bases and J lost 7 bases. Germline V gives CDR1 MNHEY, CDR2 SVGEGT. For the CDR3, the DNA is TGTGCCAGCAGCTCAACAGGGGGTCCGGGGGAGCAGTACTTC. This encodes CASSSTGGPGEQYF.

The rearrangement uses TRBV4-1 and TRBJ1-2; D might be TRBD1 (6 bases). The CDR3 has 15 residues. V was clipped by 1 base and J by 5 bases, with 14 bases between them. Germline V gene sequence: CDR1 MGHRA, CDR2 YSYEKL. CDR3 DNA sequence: TGCGCCAGCAGCCAAGGGGTAGGGACACAATATGGCTACACCTTC. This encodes CASSQGVGTQYGYTF.

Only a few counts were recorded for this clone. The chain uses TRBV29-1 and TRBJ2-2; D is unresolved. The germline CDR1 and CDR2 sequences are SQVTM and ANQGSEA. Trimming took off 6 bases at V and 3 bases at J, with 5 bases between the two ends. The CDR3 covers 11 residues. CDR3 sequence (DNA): TGCAGCGTCCTCTACACCGGGGAGCTGTTTTTT. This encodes CSVLYTGELFF.

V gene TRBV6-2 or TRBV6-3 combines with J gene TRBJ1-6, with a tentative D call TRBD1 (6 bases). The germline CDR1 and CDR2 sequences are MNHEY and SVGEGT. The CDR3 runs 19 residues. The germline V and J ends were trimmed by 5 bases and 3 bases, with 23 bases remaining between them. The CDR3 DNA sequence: TGTGCCAGCAGTCACAGGGCTGGTTATCCTTGGAACTATAATTCACCCCTCCACTTT. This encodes CASSHRAGYPWNYNSPLHF.

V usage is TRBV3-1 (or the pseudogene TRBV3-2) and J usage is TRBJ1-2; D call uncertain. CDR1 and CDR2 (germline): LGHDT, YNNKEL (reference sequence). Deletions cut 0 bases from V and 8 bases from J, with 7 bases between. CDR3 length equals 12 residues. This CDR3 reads CASSQESGGYTF. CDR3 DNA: TGTGCCAGCAGCCAAGAGTCAGGCGGCTACACCTTC.

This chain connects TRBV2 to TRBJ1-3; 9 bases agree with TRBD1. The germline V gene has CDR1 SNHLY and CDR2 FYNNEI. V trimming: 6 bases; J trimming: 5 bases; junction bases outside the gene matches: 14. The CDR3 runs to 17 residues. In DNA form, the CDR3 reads TGTGCCAGCAGCTTTACCGGGACAGGGACCAGTAGAAACACCATATATTTT. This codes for CASSFTGTGTSRNTIYF.

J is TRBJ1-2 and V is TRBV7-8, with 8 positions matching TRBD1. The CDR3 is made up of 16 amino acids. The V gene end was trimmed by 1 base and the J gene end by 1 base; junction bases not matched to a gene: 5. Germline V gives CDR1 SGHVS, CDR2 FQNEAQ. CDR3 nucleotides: TGTGCCAGCAGCTTAGGTGGGACAGGACTTAACTATGGCTACACCTTC. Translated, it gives CASSLGGTGLNYGYTF.

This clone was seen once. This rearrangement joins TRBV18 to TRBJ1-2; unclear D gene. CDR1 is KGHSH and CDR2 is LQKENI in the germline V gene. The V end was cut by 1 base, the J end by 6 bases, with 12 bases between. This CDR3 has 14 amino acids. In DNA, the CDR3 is TGTGCCAGCTCACCACTTACGGGGTGGGATGGCTACACCTTC. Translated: CASSPLTGWDGYTF.

CDR3 bases: TGTGCCAGCAGGGACAGGGCCCTCTATGGCTACACCTTC. It codes for CASRDRALYGYTF. V is TRBV2 and J is TRBJ1-2, with 8 bases lining up with TRBD1. Losses at the gene ends were 6 bases for V and 4 bases for J; bases not matched to a gene: 4. Germline V lookup: CDR1 SNHLY, CDR2 FYNNEI. The CDR3 runs 13 residues. The full variable domain, its missing parts supplied by reference TRBV2 and TRBJ1-2, is EPEVTQTPSHQVTQMGQEVILRCVPISNHLYFYWYRQILGQKVEFLVSFYNNEISEKSEIFDDQFSVERPDGSNFTLKIRSTKLEDSAMYFCASRDRALYGYTFGSGTRLTVV.

CDR3 nucleotide sequence: TGTGCCAGCAGCTTAGTTGAGGGTGATGAGCAGTTCTTC. The encoded protein is CASSLVEGDEQFF. V and J are TRBV11-3 and TRBJ2-1; D is possibly TRBD2 (5 bases). The germline gives CDR1 SGHNT, CDR2 YENEEA. This CDR3 has 13 residues. Trimming stripped 1 base from V and 8 bases from J, with 9 bases between.

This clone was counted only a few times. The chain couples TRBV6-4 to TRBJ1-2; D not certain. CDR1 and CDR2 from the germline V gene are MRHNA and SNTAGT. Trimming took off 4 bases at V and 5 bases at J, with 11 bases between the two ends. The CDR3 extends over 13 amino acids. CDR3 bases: TGTGCCAGCAGTGGTCCCTGGCCGTATGGCTACACCTTC. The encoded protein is CASSGPWPYGYTF.

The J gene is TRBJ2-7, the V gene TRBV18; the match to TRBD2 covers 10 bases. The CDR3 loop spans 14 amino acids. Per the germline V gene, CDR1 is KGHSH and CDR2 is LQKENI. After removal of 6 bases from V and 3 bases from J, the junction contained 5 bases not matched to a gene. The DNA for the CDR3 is TGTGCCAGCTCCGTGGGACTAGCGAGCTACGAGCAGTACTTC. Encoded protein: CASSVGLASYEQYF.

The CDR3 reads CASSENDFRRSTIYF. The CDR3, as DNA: TGTGCCAGCAGTGAAAACGACTTTCGTAGAAGCACCATATATTTT. V is TRBV6-1 and J is TRBJ1-3, with no clear D. Trimming removed 2 bases from V and 9 bases from J, with 17 bases in between. The CDR3 is 15 amino acids. Germline values: CDR1 MNHNS, CDR2 SASEGT.

CDR3 coding DNA: TGTGCCAGCAGTTACTCGGCGGGGGGCTATGGCTACACCTTC. It yields the protein CASSYSAGGYGYTF. V usage is TRBV6-5 and J usage is TRBJ1-2; D might be TRBD1 (5 bases). CDR3 length: 14 amino acids. V gave up 0 bases and J gave up 4 bases, with 9 bases separating them. The germline V gene has CDR1 MNHEY and CDR2 SVGAGI.

The CDR3 protein is CASRLAGEDGELFF. The CDR3 coding sequence is TGTGCCAGCAGACTAGCGGGAGAGGACGGGGAGCTGTTTTTT. The chain has TRBV28 and TRBJ2-2, with 11 bases fitting TRBD2. V trimming: 6 bases; J trimming: 7 bases; junction bases outside the gene matches: 4. The CDR3 runs 14 residues. The V gene's germline CDR1 is MDHEN and CDR2 SYDVKM.

The CDR3 is CASSLAGSYGYTF. The CDR3, as DNA: TGTGCCAGCAGCTTAGCGGGCTCCTATGGCTACACCTTC. The chain links TRBV7-9 to TRBJ1-2; D unresolved. V dropped 0 bases and J dropped 4 bases, with 6 bases sitting between them. Germline V gene data show CDR1 as SEHNR and CDR2 as FQNEAQ (reference sequence). This CDR3 has 13 amino acids. Complete variable domain (other parts from reference TRBV7-9 and TRBJ1-2): DTGVSQNPRHKITKRGQNVTFRCDPISEHNRLYWYRQTLGQGPEFLTYFQNEAQLEKSRLLSDRFSAERPKGSFSTLEIQRTEQGDSAMYLCASSLAGSYGYTFGSGTRLTVV.

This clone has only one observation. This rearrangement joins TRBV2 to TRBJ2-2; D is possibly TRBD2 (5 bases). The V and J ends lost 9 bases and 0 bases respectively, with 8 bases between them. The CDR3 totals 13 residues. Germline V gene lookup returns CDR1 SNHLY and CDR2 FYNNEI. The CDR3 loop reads CARRATNTGELFF. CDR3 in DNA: TGTGCCAGGAGGGCCACGAACACCGGGGAGCTGTTTTTT.

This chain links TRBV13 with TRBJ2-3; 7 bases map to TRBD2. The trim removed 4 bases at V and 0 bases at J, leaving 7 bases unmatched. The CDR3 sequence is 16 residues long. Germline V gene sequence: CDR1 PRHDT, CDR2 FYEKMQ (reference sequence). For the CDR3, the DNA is TGTGCCAGCAGCTCGCGGGGGTGGGAGAGCACAGATACGCAGTATTTT. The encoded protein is CASSSRGWESTDTQYF.

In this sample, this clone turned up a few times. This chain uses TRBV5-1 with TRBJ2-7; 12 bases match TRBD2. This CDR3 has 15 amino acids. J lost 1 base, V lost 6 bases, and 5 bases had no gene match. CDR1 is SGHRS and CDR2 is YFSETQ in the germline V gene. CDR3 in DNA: TGCGCCAGCAATTCGGGGACTAGCGGGTCCTACGAGCAGTACTTC. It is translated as CASNSGTSGSYEQYF. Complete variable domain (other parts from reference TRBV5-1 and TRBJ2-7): KAGVTQTPRYLIKTRGQQVTLSCSPISGHRSVSWYQQTPGQGLQFLFEYFSETQRNKGNFPGRFSGRQFSNSRSEMNVSTLELGDSALYLCASNSGTSGSYEQYFGPGTRLTVT.

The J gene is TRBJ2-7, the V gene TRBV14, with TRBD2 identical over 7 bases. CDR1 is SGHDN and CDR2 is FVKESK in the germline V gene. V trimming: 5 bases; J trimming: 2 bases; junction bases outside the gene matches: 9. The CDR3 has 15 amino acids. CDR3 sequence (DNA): TGTGCCAGCAGCTGGTCCGGCGGGGGTACCTACGAGCAGTACTTC. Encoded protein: CASSWSGGGTYEQYF.

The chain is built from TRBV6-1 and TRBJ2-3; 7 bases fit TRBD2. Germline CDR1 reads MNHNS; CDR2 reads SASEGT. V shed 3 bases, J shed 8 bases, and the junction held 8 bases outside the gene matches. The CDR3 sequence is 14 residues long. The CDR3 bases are TGTGCCAGCAGTGATGGCGGGAGTATTGGTACGCAGTATTTT. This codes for CASSDGGSIGTQYF.

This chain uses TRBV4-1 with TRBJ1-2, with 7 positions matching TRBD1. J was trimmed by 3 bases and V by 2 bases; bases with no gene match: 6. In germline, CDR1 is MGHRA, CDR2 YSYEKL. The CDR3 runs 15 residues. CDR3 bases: TGCGCCAGCAGCCAACAACAGGGGCCGCACTATGGCTACACCTTC. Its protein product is CASSQQQGPHYGYTF.

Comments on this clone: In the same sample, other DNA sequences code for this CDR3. The CDR3 coding sequence is TGTGCCAGCAGCTTGGATGGCGGGAGGGAAAAACTGTTTTTT. Translation gives CASSLDGGREKLFF. This rearrangement joins TRBV5-4 to TRBJ1-4; D ambiguous. The CDR3 extends over 14 amino acids. Looked up from germline, CDR1 is SGHNT and CDR2 is YYREEE (reference sequence). With 0 bases removed from V and 8 bases from J, the gap between germline ends came to 11 bases.

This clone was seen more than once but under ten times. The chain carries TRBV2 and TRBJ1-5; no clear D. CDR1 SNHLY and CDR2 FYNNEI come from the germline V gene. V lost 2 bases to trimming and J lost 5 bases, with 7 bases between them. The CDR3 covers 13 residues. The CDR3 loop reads CASSERVDQPQHF. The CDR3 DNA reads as TGTGCCAGCAGTGAACGGGTGGATCAGCCCCAGCATTTT.

The chain's CDR3 is CARSLRGPFYEQYF. The CDR3, as DNA: TGTGCCCGCTCCCTTAGGGGGCCTTTCTACGAGCAGTACTTC. The chain is built from TRBV21-1 and TRBJ2-7; the table calls TRBD1, which could not be checked here. TRBV21-1 is deemed a pseudogene. The CDR3 totals 14 residues.

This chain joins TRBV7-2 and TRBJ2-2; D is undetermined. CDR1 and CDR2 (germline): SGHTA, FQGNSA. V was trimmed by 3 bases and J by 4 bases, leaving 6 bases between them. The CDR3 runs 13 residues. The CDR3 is CASSFFRTGELFF. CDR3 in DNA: TGTGCCAGCAGCTTCTTTCGCACCGGGGAGCTGTTTTTT.